This is a list of T cell receptor beta chains from one sample in a study of T cells in Graves' hyperthyroidism and ophthalmopathy. TCRdb recomputed calls from the multiplex PCR reads with MiXCR, one row per CDR3 protein. The table has approximately 600,000 distinct CDR3 sequences, roughly 20% seen once. Sequences were obtained from blood. All receptors derive from a young man with Graves' ophthalmopathy. Both conserved end residues are part of each CDR3. Each record gives: D gene, J gene, V gene, clone size, CDR3 protein, CDR3 DNA. The D gene is left open where the match is weak. Size is stated for part of the rows, as once, few or many counts, or as a class when the clone is expanded.

d_gene: TRBD1; j_gene: TRBJ2-7; v_gene: TRBV29-1; abundance: many; CDR3aa: CSVEGKTGGVYEQYF; CDR3nt: TGCAGCGTTGAAGGGAAAACAGGGGGCGTCTACGAGCAGTACTTC
d_gene: NA; j_gene: TRBJ2-5; v_gene: TRBV12-3/TRBV12-4; abundance: NA; CDR3aa: CASTLEARVYQETQYF; CDR3nt: TGTGCCAGCACCCTAGAGGCCAGGGTGTACCAAGAGACCCAGTACTTC
d_gene: NA; j_gene: TRBJ1-4; v_gene: TRBV30; abundance: many; CDR3aa: CAWGRGGDEKLFF; CDR3nt: TGTGCCTGGGGTCGTGGTGGCGATGAAAAACTGTTTTTT
d_gene: NA; j_gene: TRBJ2-5; v_gene: TRBV9; abundance: once; CDR3aa: CASSVGLARETQYF; CDR3nt: TGTGCCAGCAGCGTAGGTCTAGCCCGAGAGACCCAGTACTTC
d_gene: TRBD2; j_gene: TRBJ2-7; v_gene: TRBV20-1; abundance: NA; CDR3aa: CSAHPGLAGEQYF; CDR3nt: TGCAGTGCTCATCCGGGACTAGCGGGGGAGCAGTACTTC
d_gene: NA; j_gene: TRBJ1-1; v_gene: TRBV28; abundance: NA; CDR3aa: CASSLLLTQMNTEAFF; CDR3nt: TGTGCCAGCAGTCTTCTTCTGACACAGATGAACACTGAAGCTTTCTTT
d_gene: TRBD2; j_gene: TRBJ2-4; v_gene: TRBV18; abundance: NA; CDR3aa: CASSPEVAGASGNGQYF; CDR3nt: TGTGCCAGCTCACCAGAGGTAGCGGGAGCTAGTGGAAATGGTCAGTACTTC
d_gene: TRBD1; j_gene: TRBJ2-1; v_gene: TRBV2; abundance: once; CDR3aa: CASRARTGPNEQFF; CDR3nt: TGTGCCAGCAGGGCCCGGACAGGTCCCAATGAGCAGTTCTTC
d_gene: TRBD1; j_gene: TRBJ2-3; v_gene: TRBV2; abundance: few; CDR3aa: CAIQGVLSTDTQYF; CDR3nt: TGTGCCATACAGGGGGTATTAAGCACAGATACGCAGTATTTT
d_gene: TRBD2; j_gene: TRBJ2-2; v_gene: TRBV6-2/TRBV6-3; abundance: NA; CDR3aa: CASSDRDLAGVTGELFF; CDR3nt: TGTGCCAGCAGCGACCGGGACCTAGCGGGCGTCACCGGGGAGCTGTTTTTT